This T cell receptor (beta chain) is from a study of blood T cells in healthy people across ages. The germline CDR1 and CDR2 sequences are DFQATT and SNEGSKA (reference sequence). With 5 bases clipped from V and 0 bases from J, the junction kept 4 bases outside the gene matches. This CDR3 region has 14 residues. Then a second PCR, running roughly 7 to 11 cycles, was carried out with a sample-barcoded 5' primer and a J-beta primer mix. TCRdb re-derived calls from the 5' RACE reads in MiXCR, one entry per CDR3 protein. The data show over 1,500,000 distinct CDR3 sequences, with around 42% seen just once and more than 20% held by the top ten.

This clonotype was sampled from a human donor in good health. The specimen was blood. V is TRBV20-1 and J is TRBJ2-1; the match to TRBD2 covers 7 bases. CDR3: CSAPGGASYNEQFF. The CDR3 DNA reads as TGCAGTGCTCCGGGGGGAGCCTCCTACAATGAGCAGTTCTTC.